This T cell receptor (beta chain) was sequenced for a study of shared clonotypes between healthy human individuals. General study points: Among donors, sharing of clonotypes was expected to be affected by sequencing depth.

About this clone itself: Its matching antigen is unknown.

TCRdb's table, derived via immunoSEQ multiplex PCR, lists solely in-frame clones and lacks some. The sample contains about 2.5 million clones, approximately 90% of which appear only once. CDR1 is MNHEY, CDR2 SVGAGI, per germline. V was clipped by 5 bases and J by 6 bases; unmatched bases: 7. The CDR3 has 14 amino acids. The TCR comes from a man between 18 and 29 years old in good health. Some clones in this sample may be carry-over from other donors' samples. What was sequenced was naive CD4+ T cells from PBMCs. Subset given: CD45RA+ positively selected. J is TRBJ1-5 and V is TRBV6-5; TRBD1 aligns across 7 bases. CDR3 sequence reads: CASSTHRGGQPQHF. CDR3 DNA: TGTGCCAGCAGTACCCACAGGGGAGGTCAGCCCCAGCATTTT.